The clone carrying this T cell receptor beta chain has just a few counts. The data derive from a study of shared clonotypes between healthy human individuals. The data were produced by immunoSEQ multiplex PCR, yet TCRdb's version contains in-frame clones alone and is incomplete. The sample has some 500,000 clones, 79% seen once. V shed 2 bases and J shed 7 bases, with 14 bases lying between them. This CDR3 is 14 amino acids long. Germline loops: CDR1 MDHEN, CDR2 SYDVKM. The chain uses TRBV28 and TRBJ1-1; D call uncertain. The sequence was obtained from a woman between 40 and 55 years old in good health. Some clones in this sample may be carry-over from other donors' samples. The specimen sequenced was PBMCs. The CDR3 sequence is CASSLLPGWGEAFF. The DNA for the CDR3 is TGTGCCAGCAGTTTACTACCGGGGTGGGGTGAAGCTTTCTTT.